This entry lists 22 T cell receptor beta chains sequenced from one sample in a study of Graves' ophthalmopathy and Graves' hyperthyroidism. RNA transcripts provided the template for amplifying TCR beta CDR3 regions. Second-round multiplex PCR came after first-round RT-PCR with HTBI primers. TCRdb recomputed calls from the multiplex PCR reads with MiXCR, one row per CDR3 protein. The table lists 210,000 or so distinct CDR3 sequences, 25% to 30% of them singletons. Sequenced input: peripheral blood. The receptors originated from a man aged 50 to 59 with Graves' ophthalmopathy.

This clonotype was seen a handful of times. The chain couples TRBV6-1 to TRBJ2-7; D ambiguous. The CDR3 covers 13 residues. V was shortened by 2 bases and J by 3 bases, with 8 bases between the two germline ends. Germline values: CDR1 MNHNS, CDR2 SASEGT. The CDR3 DNA is TGTGCCAGCAGTGAACGGTGGGTCTACGAGCAGTACTTC. It encodes CASSERWVYEQYF.

Ten or more counts support this clonotype. The V call is TRBV6-2 or TRBV6-3, the J call TRBJ2-7; TRBD2 might be the D (6 bases). CDR3 length: 16 amino acids. Trimming left V 4 bases short and J 0 bases short, with 16 bases between. The germline gives CDR1 MNHEY, CDR2 SVGEGT. The CDR3 DNA sequence: TGTGCCAGCAGTTTACCCCGGGACTTAACCTCCTACGAGCAGTACTTC. It is translated as CASSLPRDLTSYEQYF.

Many counts were recorded for this clonotype. The V and J genes are TRBV5-4 and TRBJ1-5; D is possibly TRBD1 (6 bases). The CDR3 consists of 17 residues. V gave up 2 bases and J gave up 0 bases, with 15 bases separating them. Germline lookup yields CDR1 SGHNT and CDR2 YYREEE (reference sequence). The CDR3 DNA follows: TGTGCCAGCAGCTTCCGCTCAGGGGCCGATAGCAATCAGCCCCAGCATTTT. It yields the protein CASSFRSGADSNQPQHF.

There are many counts of this clonotype. The chain employs TRBV5-4 and TRBJ2-5, with 7 bases aligning to TRBD1. V lost 4 bases, J lost 5 bases, and 11 bases stayed unmatched. Germline V CDR1 and CDR2: SGHNT, YYREEE (reference sequence). The CDR3 is 15 residues long. The CDR3 nucleotides read TGTGCCAGCAGCGACTGGGACAGAAGGACGGAGACCCAGTACTTC. This codes for CASSDWDRRTETQYF.

V is TRBV12-3 or TRBV12-4 and J is TRBJ2-4; D is uncertain. V shed 6 bases and J shed 7 bases, with 13 bases lying between them. The CDR3 runs 13 residues. CDR3 DNA sequence: TGTGCCAGCAGCTCTGCCCCTCTTAACATTCAGTACTTC. Its translation is CASSSAPLNIQYF.

This clonotype appeared many times. The chain has TRBV10-3 and TRBJ2-7; possibly TRBD1 for D (6 bases). The germline V gene encodes CDR1 ENHRY and CDR2 SYGVKD. This CDR3 has 15 residues. V was trimmed by 0 bases and J by 5 bases, leaving 14 bases between them. The CDR3 DNA reads TGTGCCATCAGTGAGTCGGTAGGGGGTTCGGACGAGCAGTACTTC. Protein product: CAISESVGGSDEQYF.

This clonotype appeared many times. The V gene is TRBV7-9, the J gene TRBJ1-3; D uncertain. The germline gives CDR1 SEHNR, CDR2 FQNEAQ (reference sequence). This CDR3 comprises 13 residues. Trimming took off 5 bases at V and 8 bases at J, with 13 bases between the two ends. The CDR3 nucleotides are TGTGCCAGCAGCGTCCTCTACGGAGACACCATATATTTT. The encoded protein is CASSVLYGDTIYF.

There are many counts of this clonotype. The rearrangement uses TRBV5-1 and TRBJ1-1, with 9 bases aligning to TRBD1. Germline V gene lookup returns CDR1 SGHRS and CDR2 YFSETQ. Germline trimming cut 0 bases from V and 5 bases from J; bases unmatched to any gene: 2. This CDR3 is 14 amino acids long. CDR3 in DNA: TGCGCCAGCAGCTTGGACGGACAGGGGACTGAAGCTTTCTTT. Encoded protein: CASSLDGQGTEAFF.

The chain has TRBV30 and TRBJ2-2; D may be TRBD2 (6 bases). CDR3 length: 13 residues. V gave up 3 bases and J gave up 6 bases, with 11 bases separating them. Germline V gene data show CDR1 as GTSNPN and CDR2 as SVGIG (reference sequence). CDR3 nucleotide sequence: TGTGCCTGGAGACGAGCGGGCCCCGGGGAGCTGTTTTTT. Translating it yields CAWRRAGPGELFF.

Many counts were recorded for this clonotype. DNA of the CDR3: TGTGCCAGCATCAAAGCGGGAAGCGCGAACACCGGGGAGCTGTTTTTT. This translates into CASIKAGSANTGELFF. The V gene is TRBV6-2 or TRBV6-3, the J gene TRBJ2-2, with 7 bases identical to TRBD2. V trimming: 7 bases; J trimming: 0 bases; junction bases outside the gene matches: 8. Per the germline V gene, CDR1 is MNHEY and CDR2 is SVGEGT. This CDR3 is 16 amino acids long.

This clonotype was counted many times. This chain uses TRBV10-3 with TRBJ1-2, with 7 bases that match TRBD1. With V trimmed by 5 bases and J by 3 bases, 9 bases remained unmatched. CDR1 and CDR2 from the germline V gene are ENHRY and SYGVKD. There are 15 residues in the CDR3. CDR3 nucleotide sequence: TGTGCCATCAGTAAGACTACAGGGGACCACTATGGCTACACCTTC. Its translation is CAISKTTGDHYGYTF.

This clonotype was seen repeatedly, ten times or more. The gene calls are TRBV3-1 and TRBJ2-5; 10 bases match TRBD2. The CDR3 has 17 residues. Trimming cost V 3 bases and J 2 bases; bases outside gene matches: 9. CDR1 is LGHDT and CDR2 is YNNKEL in the germline V gene (reference sequence). The CDR3 here is CASSQVAGGVGQETQYF. The CDR3 DNA sequence: TGTGCCAGCAGCCAGGTAGCGGGAGGAGTGGGGCAAGAGACCCAGTACTTC.

This clonotype was seen at least ten times. The V and J genes are TRBV28 and TRBJ2-1; TRBD2 matches 7 bases. The CDR3 covers 15 residues. Losses at the gene ends were 6 bases for V and 7 bases for J; bases not matched to a gene: 12. Germline V gene sequence: CDR1 MDHEN, CDR2 SYDVKM. The CDR3 DNA is TGTGCCAGCAGAGATTTGGGCGGGAGTGGTAATGAGCAGTTCTTC. Its translation: CASRDLGGSGNEQFF.

In this sample, this clonotype turned up many times. The chain joins TRBV19 to TRBJ1-5; 11 bases map to TRBD1. The CDR3 extends over 15 amino acids. Per the germline V gene, CDR1 is LNHDA and CDR2 is SQIVND (reference sequence). J gave up 4 bases and V 5 bases, and 4 bases lay outside the gene matches. The CDR3 reads CASSAGQGANQPQHF. The CDR3 region has the DNA TGTGCCAGTAGTGCTGGACAGGGGGCAAATCAGCCCCAGCATTTT.

The rearrangement uses TRBV2 and TRBJ1-5; D possibly corresponds to TRBD1 (5 bases). The V gene lost 0 bases and the J gene lost 3 bases, with 12 bases spanning the gap. This CDR3 spans 16 amino acids. Germline assignment: CDR1 SNHLY and CDR2 FYNNEI. CDR3 in DNA: TGTGCCAGCAGTGAAGCGGGGGGGGACTCCAATCAGCCCCAGCATTTT. Translated: CASSEAGGDSNQPQHF.

This clonotype has ten or more counts. Relative to the germline gene, one junction end is altered; a read error may explain this. The chain combines TRBV29-1 with TRBJ1-3; D is uncertain. CDR3 length equals 14 residues. The germline V gene has CDR1 SQVTM and CDR2 ANQGSEA. The CDR3, as DNA: TGCAGCGTTGAAGATATGCTAGCTGGAAACACCATGTATTTT. Its translation: CSVEDMLAGNTMYF.

The genes are TRBV6-1 and TRBJ1-5, with D perhaps matching TRBD1 (5 bases). Trimming shortened V by 7 bases and J by 4 bases, and 20 bases separated the two germline ends. This CDR3 comprises 16 residues. Germline CDR1 reads MNHNS; CDR2 reads SASEGT. The CDR3, as DNA: TGTGCCAGCAAGTGGTTGGAGTGGGGGTCAAATCAGCCCCAGCATTTT. It encodes CASKWLEWGSNQPQHF.

This clonotype has at least ten counts. This chain joins TRBV10-3 and TRBJ2-2; D is undetermined. The germline gives CDR1 ENHRY, CDR2 SYGVKD. The CDR3 is 14 amino acids. Trimming stripped 6 bases from V and 2 bases from J, with 10 bases between. The CDR3 loop reads CAISLTTNTGELFF. The CDR3 region has the DNA TGTGCCATCAGCCTAACAACAAACACCGGGGAGCTGTTTTTT.

The chain couples TRBV6-1 to TRBJ2-2; the match to TRBD2 covers 7 bases. V trimming: 6 bases; J trimming: 6 bases; junction bases outside the gene matches: 10. The CDR3 totals 15 residues. The germline V gene has CDR1 MNHNS and CDR2 SASEGT. The CDR3 bases are TGTGCCAGCAGGACGCACTTGGGGGGGGCCGGGGAGCTGTTTTTT. Translated, it gives CASRTHLGGAGELFF.

This clonotype occurred many times. This chain joins TRBV29-1 and TRBJ2-5, with D possibly being TRBD1 (7 bases). The V gene lost 8 bases and the J gene lost 4 bases, with 14 bases spanning the gap. CDR3 length equals 12 residues. In germline, CDR1 is SQVTM, CDR2 ANQGSEA. CDR3 region: CSSRQGGETQYF. For the CDR3, the DNA is TGCAGCTCAAGACAGGGAGGAGAGACCCAGTACTTC.

This clonotype was seen repeatedly, ten times or more. This chain uses TRBV19 with TRBJ1-5; 7 bases map to TRBD1. The germline CDR1 and CDR2 sequences are LNHDA and SQIVND (reference sequence). The V gene end was trimmed by 6 bases and the J gene end by 0 bases; junction bases not matched to a gene: 11. CDR3 length: 17 residues. As DNA, the CDR3 is TGTGCCAGTAGGCCGTCGGCAGGGGGAGTTAGCAATCAGCCCCAGCATTTT. It translates to CASRPSAGGVSNQPQHF.

In its sample, this clonotype was seen many times. The chain links TRBV6-5 to TRBJ1-1, with D tentatively TRBD1 (5 bases). This CDR3 has 12 residues. V shed 8 bases and J shed 0 bases, with 7 bases lying between them. The germline V gene encodes CDR1 MNHEY and CDR2 SVGAGI. The CDR3 sequence: CASLDMNTEAFF. DNA for the CDR3: TGTGCCAGCCTGGACATGAACACTGAAGCTTTCTTT.